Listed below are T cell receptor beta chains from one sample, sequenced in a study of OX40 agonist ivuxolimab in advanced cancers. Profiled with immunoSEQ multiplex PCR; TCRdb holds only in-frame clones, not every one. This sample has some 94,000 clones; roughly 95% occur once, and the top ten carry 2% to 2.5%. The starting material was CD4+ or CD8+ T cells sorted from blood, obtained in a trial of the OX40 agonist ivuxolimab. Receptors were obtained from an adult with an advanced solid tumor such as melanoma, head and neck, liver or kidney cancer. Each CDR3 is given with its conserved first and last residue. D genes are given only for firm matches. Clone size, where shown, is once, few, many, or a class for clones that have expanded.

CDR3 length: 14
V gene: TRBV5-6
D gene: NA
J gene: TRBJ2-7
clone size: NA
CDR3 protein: CASSLVGQVYEQYF
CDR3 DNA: TGTGCCAGCAGCTTGGTAGGACAAGTCTACGAGCAGTACTTC

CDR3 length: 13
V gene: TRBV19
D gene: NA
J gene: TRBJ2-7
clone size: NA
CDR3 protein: CASSMLLSGEQYF
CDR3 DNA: TGTGCCAGTAGTATGTTACTAAGCGGCGAGCAGTACTTC

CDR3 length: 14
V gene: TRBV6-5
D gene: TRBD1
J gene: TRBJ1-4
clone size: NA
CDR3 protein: CASTPQGGNEKLFF
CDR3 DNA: TGTGCCAGCACCCCACAGGGGGGTAATGAAAAACTGTTTTTT

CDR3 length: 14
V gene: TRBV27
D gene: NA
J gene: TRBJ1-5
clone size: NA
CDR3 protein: CASSLAGGNQPQHF
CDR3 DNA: TGTGCCAGCAGTTTAGCAGGGGGCAATCAGCCCCAGCATTTT

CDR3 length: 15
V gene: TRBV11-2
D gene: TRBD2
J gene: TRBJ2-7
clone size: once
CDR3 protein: CASSSHLGLGYEQYF
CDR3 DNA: TGTGCCAGCAGCTCTCACCTGGGACTAGGCTACGAGCAGTACTTC

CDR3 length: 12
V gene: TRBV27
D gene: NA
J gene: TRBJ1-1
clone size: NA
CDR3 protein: CASRTGGTEAFF
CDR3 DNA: TGTGCCAGCCGCACGGGGGGCACTGAAGCTTTCTTT

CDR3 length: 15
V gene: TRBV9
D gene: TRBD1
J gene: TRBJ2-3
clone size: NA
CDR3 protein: CASSAWDRGTDTQYF
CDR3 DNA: TGTGCCAGCAGCGCTTGGGACAGGGGTACAGATACGCAGTATTTT

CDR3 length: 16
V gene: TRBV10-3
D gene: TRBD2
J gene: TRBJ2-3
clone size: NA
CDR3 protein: CAITGLAGGTTDTQYF
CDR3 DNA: TGTGCCATCACCGGACTAGCGGGGGGAACCACAGATACGCAGTATTTT

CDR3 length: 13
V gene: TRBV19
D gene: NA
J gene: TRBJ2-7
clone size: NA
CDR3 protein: CASSILAGDEQYF
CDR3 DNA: TGTGCCAGTAGTATCTTGGCAGGGGACGAGCAGTACTTC

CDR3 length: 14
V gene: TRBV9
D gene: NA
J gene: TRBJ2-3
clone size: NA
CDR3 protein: CASSVEGGTDTQYF
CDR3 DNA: TGTGCCAGCAGCGTAGAGGGGGGAACAGATACGCAGTATTTT

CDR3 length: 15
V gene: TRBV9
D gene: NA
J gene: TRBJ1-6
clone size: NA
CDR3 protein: CASSVAGPRGSPLHF
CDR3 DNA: TGTGCCAGCAGCGTGGCGGGACCTAGAGGTTCACCCCTCCACTTT

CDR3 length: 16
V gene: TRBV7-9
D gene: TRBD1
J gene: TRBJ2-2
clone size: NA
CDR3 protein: CASSLRDRDHTGELFF
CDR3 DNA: TGTGCCAGCAGCCTCCGGGACAGGGATCACACCGGGGAGCTGTTTTTT

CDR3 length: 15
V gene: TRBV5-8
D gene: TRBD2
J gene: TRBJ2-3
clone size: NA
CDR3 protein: CASGLGGTLTDTQYF
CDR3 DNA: TGTGCCAGCGGCTTGGGGGGGACCCTCACAGATACGCAGTATTTT

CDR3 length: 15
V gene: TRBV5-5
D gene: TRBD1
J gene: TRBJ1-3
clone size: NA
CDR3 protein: CASSPGTGGGNTIYF
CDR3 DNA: TGTGCCAGCAGCCCTGGGACAGGGGGCGGAAACACCATATATTTT

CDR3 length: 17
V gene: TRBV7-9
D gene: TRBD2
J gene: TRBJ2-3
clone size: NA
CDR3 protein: CASSFGTRTRVTDTQYF
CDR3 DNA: TGTGCCAGCAGCTTCGGGACTAGGACTAGGGTAACAGATACGCAGTATTTT

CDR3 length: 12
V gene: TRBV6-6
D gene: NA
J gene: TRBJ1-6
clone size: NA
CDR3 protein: CASYYDNSPLHF
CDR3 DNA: TGTGCCAGCTATTACGATAATTCACCCCTCCACTTT

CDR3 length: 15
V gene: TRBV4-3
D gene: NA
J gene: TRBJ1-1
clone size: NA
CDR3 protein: CASSQGTGMNTEAFF
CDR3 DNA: TGCGCCAGCAGCCAAGGAACGGGGATGAACACTGAAGCTTTCTTT

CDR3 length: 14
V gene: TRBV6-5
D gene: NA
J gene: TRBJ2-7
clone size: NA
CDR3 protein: CASSYYRGTDEQYF
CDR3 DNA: TGTGCCAGCAGTTACTACCGAGGGACGGACGAGCAGTACTTC

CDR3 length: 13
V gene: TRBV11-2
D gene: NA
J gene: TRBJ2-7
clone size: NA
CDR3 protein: CASSSSPGYEQYF
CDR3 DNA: TGTGCCAGCAGCTCCTCCCCGGGTTACGAGCAGTACTTC

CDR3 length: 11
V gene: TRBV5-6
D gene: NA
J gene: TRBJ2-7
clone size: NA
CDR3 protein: CASSDYYEQYF
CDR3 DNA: TGTGCCAGCAGCGACTACTACGAGCAGTACTTC

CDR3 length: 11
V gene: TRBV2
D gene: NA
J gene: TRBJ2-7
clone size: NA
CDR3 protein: CASSPSREQYF
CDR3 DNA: TGTGCCAGCAGTCCTAGCAGAGAGCAGTACTTC

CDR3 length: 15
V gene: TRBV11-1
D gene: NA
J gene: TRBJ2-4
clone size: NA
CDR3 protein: CASSSNELAQNIQYF
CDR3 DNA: TGTGCCAGCAGCTCGAATGAATTGGCCCAAAACATTCAGTACTTC

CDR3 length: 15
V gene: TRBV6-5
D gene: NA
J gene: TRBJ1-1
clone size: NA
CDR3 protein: CASSYGSTMDTEAFF
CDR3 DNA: TGTGCCAGCAGTTACGGCAGCACTATGGACACTGAAGCTTTCTTT